The 21 T cell receptor beta chains in this list originate from one sample, sequenced in a study of blood T cells in healthy people across ages. A second PCR of 7 to 11 cycles used a sample-barcoded 5' primer and a J-beta primer mix. MiXCR, run by TCRdb on the 5' RACE reads, gives a single entry per CDR3 protein. This sample carries hundreds of thousands of distinct CDR3 sequences, about 28% of them seen once, and the ten largest clones take around 16%. The sequenced material came from blood. The receptors shown here come from an elderly woman in good health.

This clonotype came up a few times. This may be a read error, as it is one base from a much larger clone. V gene TRBV7-6 combines with J gene TRBJ2-7; D perhaps matches TRBD2 (5 bases). Germline CDR1 and CDR2: SGHVS and FNYEAQ. This CDR3 is 13 amino acids long. CDR3 DNA sequence: TGTGCCAGCAGCTCCGGGAACACCTACGAGCGGTACTTC. It is translated as CASSSGNTYERYF.

This clonotype showed up many times. V and J are TRBV7-2 and TRBJ2-3; TRBD2 is a possible D gene (6 bases). CDR3 size: 18 residues. The germline V gene has CDR1 SGHTA and CDR2 FQGNSA. Between the trimmed V and J ends, which lost 1 base and 0 bases, there was a span of 17 bases. For the CDR3, the DNA is TGTGCCAGCAGCTTAGACCCGGGACTGAGTTTTAGCACAGATACGCAGTATTTT. This sequence encodes CASSLDPGLSFSTDTQYF. Full variable domain (outside the CDR3, taken from reference TRBV7-2 and TRBJ2-3): GAGVSQSPSNKVTEKGKDVELRCDPISGHTALYWYRQSLGQGLEFLIYFQGNSAPDKSGLPSDRFSAERTGGSVSTLTIQRTQQEDSAVYLCASSLDPGLSFSTDTQYFGPGTRLTVL.

A remark on this clonotype: Possible read error: a much larger clone is one base away. The chain combines TRBV18 with TRBJ2-3; no clear D. The V gene's germline CDR1 is KGHSH and CDR2 LQKENI. This CDR3 contains 15 residues. CDR3 DNA: TGTGCCAGCTCACCTGGGTCCCGGCAAATTGGTACGCGGTATTTT. Amino acids: CASSPGSRQIGTRYF.

In nucleotides, the CDR3 is TGCAGCGTTGTACAGGGTAACTATGGCTACACCTTC. Protein: CSVVQGNYGYTF. V is TRBV29-1 and J is TRBJ1-2; possible D gene TRBD1, 6 bases. Germline values: CDR1 SQVTM, CDR2 ANQGSEA. The CDR3 totals 12 residues. Trimming took 4 bases from V and 1 from J, leaving 7 bases between them.

Of note for this clonotype: A much larger clone sits a single nucleotide away, making a read error possible. The V and J genes are TRBV11-1 and TRBJ2-5, with D perhaps matching TRBD2 (6 bases). The CDR3 length is 13 residues. V was shortened by 3 bases and J by 9 bases, with 14 bases between the two germline ends. Germline V gene lookup returns CDR1 SGHAT and CDR2 FQDESV (reference sequence). The DNA for the CDR3 is TGTGCCAGCAGCTTGTCCGGGTGGGAGGCCCAGTACTTC. It specifies CASSLSGWEAQYF.

This clonotype came up many times. The gene calls are TRBV29-1 and TRBJ1-2; 7 nucleotides align to TRBD1. The germline CDR1 and CDR2 sequences are SQVTM and ANQGSEA. The CDR3 is made up of 12 amino acids. V dropped 7 bases and J dropped 5; count of bases not matched to a gene: 7. CDR3 coding DNA: TGCAGCGCCTCGACAGGGCGGTATGGCTACACCTTC. Translating gives CSASTGRYGYTF. The full variable domain, with the rest looked up from reference TRBV29-1 and TRBJ1-2, is SAVISQKPSRDICQRGTSLTIQCQVDSQVTMMFWYRQQPGQSLTLIATANQGSEATYESGFVIDKFPISRPNLTFSTLTVSNMSPEDSSIYLCSASTGRYGYTFGSGTRLTVV.

The chain has TRBV27 and TRBJ1-5, with 7 bases matching TRBD1. V shed 5 bases, J shed 1 base, and the junction held 8 bases outside the gene matches. This CDR3 has 16 amino acids. Germline CDR1 MNHEY, CDR2 SMNVEV (reference sequence). The CDR3 DNA follows: TGTGCCAGCAGTCGGCAGGGGGGCGGGAGCAATCAGCCCCAGCATTTT. This gives the protein CASSRQGGGSNQPQHF.

The V and J genes are TRBV20-1 and TRBJ2-4, with 8 bases matching TRBD2. V dropped 5 bases and J dropped 13; count of bases not matched to a gene: 22. Per the germline V gene, CDR1 is DFQATT and CDR2 is SNEGSKA (reference sequence). CDR3 length: 16 residues. The CDR3 sequence: CSAGGKSGGPGNEQYF. The CDR3 bases are TGCAGTGCTGGGGGAAAGAGCGGGGGCCCCGGGAATGAGCAGTACTTC.

V gene TRBV7-2 combines with J gene TRBJ2-5, with TRBD2 as a possible D gene (5 bases). V lost 2 bases to trimming and J lost 0 bases, with 13 bases between them. Germline loops: CDR1 SGHTA, CDR2 FQGNSA. This CDR3 is built from 16 residues. CDR3 protein: CASSLSRQRNQETQYF. The CDR3 DNA reads as TGTGCCAGCAGCTTAAGCCGGCAGCGGAACCAAGAGACCCAGTACTTC.

Comments on this clonotype: This may stem from a read error, because a much larger clone lies one nucleotide away. The rearrangement links TRBV12-3 or TRBV12-4 to TRBJ2-3; 9 bases map to TRBD2. Unmatched junction bases numbered 8, after V lost 6 bases and J lost 1 base. The CDR3 contains 16 residues. The CDR3 loop is CASSVGPSGGTDTQYF. For the CDR3, the DNA is TGTGCCAGCAGCGTAGGGCCTAGCGGGGGCACAGATACGCAGTATTTT.

V is TRBV5-1 and J is TRBJ2-1; no clear D gene. The CDR3 loop spans 14 amino acids. The V gene lost 6 bases and the J gene lost 5 bases, with 15 bases spanning the gap. CDR1 is SGHRS and CDR2 is YFSETQ in the germline V gene. This CDR3 reads CASMLQSTNNEQFF. The CDR3 DNA reads as TGCGCCAGCATGTTGCAATCGACAAACAATGAGCAGTTCTTC.

About this clonotype itself: Just one base apart from a much larger clone, this may be a read error. The V and J genes are TRBV3-1 and TRBJ2-5; D unclear. Trimming pared 9 bases from V and 11 bases from J, leaving 7 bases between. The CDR3 sequence is 8 residues long. Germline V gene sequence: CDR1 LGHDT, CDR2 YNNKEL (reference sequence). CDR3 sequence reads: CARGQQYF. In DNA form, the CDR3 reads TGTGCCAGGGGCCAGCAGTACTTC.

The chain joins TRBV6-5 to TRBJ2-7; 10 bases fit TRBD1. CDR1 is MNHEY and CDR2 is SVGAGI in the germline V gene. The V segment lost 5 bases and the J segment 3 bases; nucleotides outside the gene matches: 7. The CDR3 has 15 amino acids. DNA of the CDR3: TGTGCCAGCAGTACACCGGGGACAGGGGTCTACGAGCAGTACTTC. Its translation: CASSTPGTGVYEQYF.

In regard to this clonotype: With a much larger clone just one base away, this may be a read error. The chain couples TRBV20-1 to TRBJ2-7; perhaps TRBD1 as D (6 bases). Trimming pared 5 bases from V and 7 bases from J, leaving 21 bases between. There are 14 residues in the CDR3. Germline CDR1 DFQATT, CDR2 SNEGSKA (reference sequence). The DNA of the CDR3 is TGCAGTGCTTATCAATTACAGGGATACAATGAGCAGTACTTC. Protein: CSAYQLQGYNEQYF.

The chain employs TRBV28 and TRBJ2-3; D gene unclear. In germline, CDR1 is MDHEN, CDR2 SYDVKM. V lost 5 bases and J 9 bases, leaving 9 bases between the germline ends. CDR3 length: 11 residues. CDR3 sequence: CASSPRVTQYF. Written as DNA, the CDR3 is TGTGCCAGCAGTCCCCGCGTCACGCAGTATTTT.

CDR3 nucleotide sequence: TGTGCCGGCACCAGGAGGACAGGAGTTGTAGGCTACACCTTC. Amino acids: CAGTRRTGVVGYTF. This chain uses TRBV6-1 with TRBJ1-2, with 7 positions matching TRBD1. V lost 11 bases, J lost 8 bases, and 17 bases stayed unmatched. In germline, CDR1 is MNHNS, CDR2 SASEGT. This CDR3 contains 14 residues.

The sample holds a few counts of this clonotype. CDR3 loop: CASSYSRGGRSENIQYF. CDR3 nucleotide sequence: TGTGCCAGCAGTTACTCTAGGGGGGGCCGGAGTGAAAACATTCAGTACTTC. The rearrangement links TRBV6-6 to TRBJ2-4, with D possibly being TRBD2 (7 bases). CDR1 is MNHNY and CDR2 is SVGAGI in the germline V gene (reference sequence). With 0 bases removed from V and 5 bases from J, the gap between germline ends came to 17 bases. CDR3 size: 17 residues.

This clonotype has at least ten counts. The V gene is TRBV5-1, the J gene TRBJ1-1, with D maybe TRBD1 (5 bases). Germline V gene lookup returns CDR1 SGHRS and CDR2 YFSETQ. V lost 5 bases to trimming and J lost 5 bases, with 16 bases between them. The CDR3 has 14 amino acids. The chain's CDR3 is CASSYRRESTEAFF. CDR3 DNA: TGCGCCAGCAGTTACCGCAGGGAGTCGACTGAAGCTTTCTTT.

This clonotype came up many times. This chain joins TRBV20-1 and TRBJ2-1; TRBD2 agrees at 9 bases. V trimming: 2 bases; J trimming: 0 bases; junction bases outside the gene matches: 8. The length of the CDR3 is 17 residues. Germline V lookup: CDR1 DFQATT, CDR2 SNEGSKA (reference sequence). The CDR3 nucleotides read TGCAGTGCTAGATCTAGCGGGGCCCGTCTCTCCTACAATGAGCAGTTCTTC. This sequence encodes CSARSSGARLSYNEQFF.

On this clonotype: Given a much more abundant clone one base away, this may be a read error. The gene calls are TRBV6-6 and TRBJ2-3, with unresolved D. Per the germline V gene, CDR1 is MNHNY and CDR2 is SVGAGI (reference sequence). V lost 5 bases and J 1 base, leaving 10 bases between the germline ends. The CDR3 totals 14 residues. The CDR3 loop is CASSIPRRTDTQYF. DNA of the CDR3: TGTGCCAGCAGTATCCCTCGTCGCACAGATACGCAGTATTTT.

In nucleotides, the CDR3 is TGTGCCAGCAGCTTAGCGGCGGGGGGTGATTTGCCAGATACGCAGTATTTT. Protein: CASSLAAGGDLPDTQYF. The chain recombines TRBV7-9 with TRBJ2-3, with TRBD2 matching over 8 bases. The CDR3 loop spans 17 amino acids. Trimming at V came to 0 bases and at J to 4 bases, leaving 9 bases not matched to a gene. The germline V gene has CDR1 SEHNR and CDR2 FQNEAQ (reference sequence).